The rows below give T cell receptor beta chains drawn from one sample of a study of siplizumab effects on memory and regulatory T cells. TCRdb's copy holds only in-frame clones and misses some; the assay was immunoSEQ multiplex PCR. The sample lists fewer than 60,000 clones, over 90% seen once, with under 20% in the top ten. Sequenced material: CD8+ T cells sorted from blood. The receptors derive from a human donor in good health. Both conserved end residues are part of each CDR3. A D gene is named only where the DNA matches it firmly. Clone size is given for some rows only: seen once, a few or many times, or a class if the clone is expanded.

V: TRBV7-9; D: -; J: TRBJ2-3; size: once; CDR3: CASSPPGISTDTQYF; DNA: TGTGCCAGCAGCCCCCCGGGGATATCCACAGATACGCAGTATTTT
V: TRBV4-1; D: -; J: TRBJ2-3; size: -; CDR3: CASSQVGNRASDTQYF; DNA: TGCGCCAGCAGCCAAGTAGGAAACCGGGCCTCAGATACGCAGTATTTT
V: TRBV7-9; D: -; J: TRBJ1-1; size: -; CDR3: CASSLDNAEAFF; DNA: TGTGCCAGCAGCTTAGATAACGCTGAAGCTTTCTTT
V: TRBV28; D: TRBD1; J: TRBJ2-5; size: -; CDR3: CASTTQLGDRQNEETQYF; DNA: TGTGCCAGCACCACGCAATTAGGGGACAGGCAAAATGAAGAGACCCAGTACTTC
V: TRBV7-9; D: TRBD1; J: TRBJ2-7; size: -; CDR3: CASSSDRDRPTRHEQYF; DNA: TGTGCCAGCAGCTCAGACAGGGACAGACCAACCCGCCACGAGCAGTACTTC
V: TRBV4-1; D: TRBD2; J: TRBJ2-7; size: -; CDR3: CASSQAGLAGDGRPYEQYF; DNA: TGCGCCAGCAGCCAGGCGGGACTAGCGGGAGATGGCAGACCCTACGAGCAGTACTTC
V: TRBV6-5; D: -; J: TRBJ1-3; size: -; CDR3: CASRPAGSSGNTIYF; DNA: TGTGCCAGCAGGCCAGCAGGGAGCTCTGGAAACACCATATATTTT
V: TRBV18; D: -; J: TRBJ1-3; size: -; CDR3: CASSPPILGAQSGNTIYF; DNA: TGTGCCAGCTCACCACCGATCCTTGGGGCCCAATCTGGAAACACCATATATTTT
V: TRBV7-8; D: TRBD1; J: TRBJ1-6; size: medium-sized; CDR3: CASSYRTGGYNSPLHF; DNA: TGTGCCAGCAGCTACCGTACAGGGGGTTATAATTCACCCCTCCACTTT
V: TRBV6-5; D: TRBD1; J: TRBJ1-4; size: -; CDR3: CASSPRGTGGEKLFF; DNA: TGTGCCAGCAGTCCGCGGGGGACAGGGGGGGAAAAACTGTTTTTT
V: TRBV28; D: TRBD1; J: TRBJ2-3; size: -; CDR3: CASSLYRGEDTQYF; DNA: TGTGCCAGCAGTTTATACAGGGGAGAAGATACGCAGTATTTT
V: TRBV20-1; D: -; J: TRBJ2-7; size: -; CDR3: CSARIGWEQYF; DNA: TGCAGTGCTAGAATAGGATGGGAGCAGTACTTC
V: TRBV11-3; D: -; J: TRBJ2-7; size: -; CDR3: CASSLGRQGNYEQYF; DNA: TGTGCCAGCAGCTTGGGCCGCCAGGGTAACTACGAGCAGTACTTC
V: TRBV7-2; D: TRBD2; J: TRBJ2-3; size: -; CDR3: CASLLSGRLTDTQYF; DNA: TGTGCCAGCCTTCTCAGCGGGAGGTTGACAGATACGCAGTATTTT
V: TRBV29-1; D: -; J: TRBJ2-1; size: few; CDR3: CSVHGEYDEQFF; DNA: TGCAGCGTTCACGGGGAGTACGATGAGCAGTTCTTC
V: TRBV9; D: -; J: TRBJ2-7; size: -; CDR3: CASSVLRAPKERGEQYF; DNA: TGTGCCAGCAGCGTCCTCCGGGCTCCAAAGGAGAGGGGCGAGCAGTACTTC
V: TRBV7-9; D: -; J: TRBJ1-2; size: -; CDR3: CASSLGTGITNYGYTF; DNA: TGTGCCAGCAGCTTAGGTACAGGGATAACTAACTATGGCTACACCTTC
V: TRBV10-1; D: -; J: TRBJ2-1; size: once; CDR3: CASSDTGWVSYNEQFF; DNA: TGCGCCAGCAGTGATACCGGCTGGGTCTCCTACAATGAGCAGTTCTTC
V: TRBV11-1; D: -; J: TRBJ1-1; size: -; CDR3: CASSDDRPEAFF; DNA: TGTGCCAGCAGCGACGACAGGCCAGAAGCTTTCTTT
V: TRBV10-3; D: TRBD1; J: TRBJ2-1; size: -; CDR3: CAISDGTGVNEQFF; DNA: TGTGCCATCAGTGACGGGACAGGGGTCAATGAGCAGTTCTTC
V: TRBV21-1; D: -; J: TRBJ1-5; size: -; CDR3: CASSKESCRTCQPQHF; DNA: TGTGCCAGCAGCAAAGAAAGTTGCCGGACCTGTCAGCCCCAGCATTTT
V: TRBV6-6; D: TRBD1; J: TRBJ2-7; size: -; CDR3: CASSYGGQGSYEQYF; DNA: TGTGCCAGCAGTTACGGGGGACAGGGCTCCTACGAGCAGTACTTC
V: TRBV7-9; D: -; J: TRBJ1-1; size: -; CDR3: CASSHSSNTEAFF; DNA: TGTGCCAGCAGCCATTCCAGCAACACTGAAGCTTTCTTT
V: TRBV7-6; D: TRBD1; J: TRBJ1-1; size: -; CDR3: CASSLAAQGQGVEESEAFF; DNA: TGTGCCAGCAGCTTAGCGGCTCAGGGACAGGGGGTAGAAGAGTCTGAAGCTTTCTTT
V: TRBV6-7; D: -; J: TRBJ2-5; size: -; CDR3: CATQHHSWAKETQYF; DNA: TGTGCCACCCAGCACCACAGCTGGGCGAAAGAGACCCAGTACTTC
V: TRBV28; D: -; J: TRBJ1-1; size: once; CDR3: CASSFGVETGMNTEAFF; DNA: TGTGCCAGCAGTTTTGGAGTAGAAACAGGGATGAACACTGAAGCTTTCTTT
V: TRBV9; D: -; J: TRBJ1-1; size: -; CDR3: CASSVSGYTEAFF; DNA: TGTGCCAGCAGCGTATCAGGGTACACTGAAGCTTTCTTT
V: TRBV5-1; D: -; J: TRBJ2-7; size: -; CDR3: CASSLTGLNTYEQYF; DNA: TGCGCCAGCAGCTTGACAGGACTGAATACCTACGAGCAGTACTTC
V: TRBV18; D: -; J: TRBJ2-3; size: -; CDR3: CASSPPDWRVSTDTQYF; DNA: TGTGCCAGCTCACCACCCGACTGGAGGGTTAGCACAGATACGCAGTATTTT
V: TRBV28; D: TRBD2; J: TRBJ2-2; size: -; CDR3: CASSFTSGLPLGTGELFF; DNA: TGTGCCAGCAGTTTTACTAGCGGGCTCCCTCTGGGCACCGGGGAGCTGTTTTTT
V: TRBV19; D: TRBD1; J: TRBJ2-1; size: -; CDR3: CASSLEPGQRQFF; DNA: TGTGCCAGTAGTTTAGAACCGGGACAGAGACAGTTCTTC
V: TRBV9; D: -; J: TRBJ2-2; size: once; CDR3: CASGERENLGGELFF; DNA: TGTGCCAGCGGGGAACGGGAGAACCTCGGCGGGGAGCTGTTTTTT
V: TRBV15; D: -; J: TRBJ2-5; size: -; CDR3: CATSRVRAGETQYF; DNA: TGTGCCACCAGCAGAGTACGGGCGGGAGAGACCCAGTACTTC
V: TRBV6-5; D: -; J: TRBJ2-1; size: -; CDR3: CASSYSSLAEQFF; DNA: TGTGCCAGCAGTTACAGTTCTCTGGCGGAGCAGTTCTTC
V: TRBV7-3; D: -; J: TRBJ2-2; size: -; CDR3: CASAGNTGELFF; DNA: TGTGCCAGCGCTGGGAACACCGGGGAGCTGTTTTTT
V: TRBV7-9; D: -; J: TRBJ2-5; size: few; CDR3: CASSLAEQKETQYF; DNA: TGTGCCAGCAGCTTAGCGGAGCAAAAAGAGACCCAGTACTTC
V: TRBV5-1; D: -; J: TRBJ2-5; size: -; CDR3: CASSLAEETQYF; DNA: TGCGCCAGCAGCTTGGCGGAAGAGACCCAGTACTTC
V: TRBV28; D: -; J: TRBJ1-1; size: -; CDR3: CASSLGVGTPKTEAFF; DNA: TGTGCCAGCAGTTTAGGTGTCGGGACACCGAAAACTGAAGCTTTCTTT
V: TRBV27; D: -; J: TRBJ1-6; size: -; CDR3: CASSFDFLNSPLHF; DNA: TGTGCCAGCAGTTTTGATTTCTTAAATTCACCCCTCCACTTT
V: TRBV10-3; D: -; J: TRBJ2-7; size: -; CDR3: CAISESTSPGLSYEQYF; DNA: TGTGCCATCAGTGAGTCGACTTCCCCGGGGTTGTCCTACGAGCAGTACTTC
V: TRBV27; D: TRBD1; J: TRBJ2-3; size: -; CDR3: CASSTQGAYYDTQYF; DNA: TGTGCCAGCAGTACACAGGGGGCGTACTACGATACGCAGTATTTT